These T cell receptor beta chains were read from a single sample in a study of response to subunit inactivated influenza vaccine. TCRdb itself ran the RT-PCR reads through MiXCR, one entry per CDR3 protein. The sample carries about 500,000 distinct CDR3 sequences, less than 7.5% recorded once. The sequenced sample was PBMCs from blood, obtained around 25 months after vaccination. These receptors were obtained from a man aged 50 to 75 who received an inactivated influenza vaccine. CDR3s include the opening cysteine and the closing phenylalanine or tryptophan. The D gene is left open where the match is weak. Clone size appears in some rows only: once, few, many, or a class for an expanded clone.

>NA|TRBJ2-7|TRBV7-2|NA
CASRVGGTYEQYF
TGTGCCAGCAGAGTAGGAGGGACCTACGAGCAGTACTTC
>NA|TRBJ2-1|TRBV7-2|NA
CASGRRGLWNEQFF
TGTGCCAGCGGTAGGAGGGGGCTATGGAATGAGCAGTTCTTC
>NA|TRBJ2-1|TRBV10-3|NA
CAIRSVEGVSYNEQFF
TGTGCCATCAGGTCGGTAGAGGGCGTCTCCTACAATGAGCAGTTCTTC
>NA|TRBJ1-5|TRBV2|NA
CASRGTGSSDSNQPQHF
TGTGCCAGCAGGGGAACGGGATCCAGCGACAGCAATCAGCCCCAGCATTTT
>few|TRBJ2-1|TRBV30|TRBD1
CASGQRTRRDTQQFF
TGTGCCTCGGGACAGAGAACCAGAAGAGATACGCAGCAGTTCTTC
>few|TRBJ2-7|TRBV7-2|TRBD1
CASSLDRGQLYF
TGTGCCAGCAGCTTAGACAGGGGGCAACTGTACTTC
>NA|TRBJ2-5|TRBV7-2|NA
CASSSDVQETQYF
TGTGCCAGCAGCTCGGACGTACAAGAGACCCAGTACTTC
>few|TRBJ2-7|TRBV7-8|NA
CASSQRRAGEQYF
TGTGCCAGCAGCCAAAGGAGGGCTGGGGAGCAGTACTTC
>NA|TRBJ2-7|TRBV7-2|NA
CASSLVRSAAEQYF
TGTGCCAGCAGCTTAGTTAGGAGTGCCGCCGAGCAGTACTTC
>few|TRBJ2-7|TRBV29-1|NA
CSVGQSSYEQYF
TGCAGCGTTGGACAGTCATCCTACGAGCAGTACTTC
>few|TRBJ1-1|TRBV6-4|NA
CASSGGLGNTEAFF
TGTGCCAGCAGTGGGGGTTTGGGGAACACTGAAGCTTTCTTT
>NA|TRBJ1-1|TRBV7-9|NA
CASRGWAGHSKNTEAFF
TGTGCCAGCAGGGGGTGGGCAGGGCACTCGAAGAACACTGAAGCTTTCTTT
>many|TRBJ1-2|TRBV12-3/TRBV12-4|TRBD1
CASSLEAGGVGYTF
TGTGCCAGCAGTTTAGAGGCAGGGGGCGTCGGCTACACCTTC
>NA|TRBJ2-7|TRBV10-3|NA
CAISERQAHEQYF
TGTGCCATCAGTGAGAGACAGGCCCACGAGCAGTACTTC
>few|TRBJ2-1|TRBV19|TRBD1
CASSIEKDRLYNEQFF
TGTGCCAGTAGTATCGAAAAGGACAGGCTGTACAATGAGCAGTTCTTC
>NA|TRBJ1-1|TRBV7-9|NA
CASSYPGGEGSTEAFF
TGTGCCAGCAGTTACCCTGGTGGGGAGGGATCCACTGAAGCTTTCTTT
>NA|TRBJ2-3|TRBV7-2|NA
CASSFRDSDTQYF
TGTGCCAGCAGCTTCAGGGACTCGGATACGCAGTATTTT
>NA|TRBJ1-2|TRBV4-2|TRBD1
CASSQGTGGPGYGYTF
TGTGCCAGCAGCCAAGGTACAGGGGGCCCGGGTTATGGCTACACCTTC
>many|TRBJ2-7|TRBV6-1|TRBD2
CASHKAGSSYEQYF
TGTGCCAGCCACAAAGCGGGAAGCTCCTACGAGCAGTACTTC
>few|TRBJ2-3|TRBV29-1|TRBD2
CSVGLAASTDTQYF
TGCAGCGTCGGACTAGCGGCTAGCACAGATACGCAGTATTTT
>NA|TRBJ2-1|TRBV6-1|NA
CASRSRQLYNEQFF
TGTGCCAGCAGAAGTAGACAGCTATACAATGAGCAGTTCTTC
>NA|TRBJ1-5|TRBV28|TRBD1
CASSRDRSYSNQPQHF
TGTGCCAGCAGCCGGGACAGGTCTTATAGCAATCAGCCCCAGCATTTT
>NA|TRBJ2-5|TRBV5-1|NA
CASSLDRWGETQYF
TGCGCCAGCAGCTTGGACAGGTGGGGAGAGACCCAGTACTTC
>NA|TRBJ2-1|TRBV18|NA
CASSQISSYNEQFF
TGTGCCAGCTCGCAAATAAGCTCCTACAATGAGCAGTTCTTC
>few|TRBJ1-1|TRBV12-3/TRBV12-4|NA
CASSLAIGQSGEAFF
TGTGCCAGCAGTTTAGCGATAGGACAGTCGGGTGAAGCTTTCTTT
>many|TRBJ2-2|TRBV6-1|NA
CASSPSRNTGELFF
TGTGCCAGCAGCCCCTCCCGGAACACCGGGGAGCTGTTTTTT
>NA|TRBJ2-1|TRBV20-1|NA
CSARVRLASSYNEQFF
TGCAGTGCTAGAGTCCGGCTGGCCAGCTCCTACAATGAGCAGTTCTTC
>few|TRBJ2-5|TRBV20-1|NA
CSARDGFSSFETQYF
TGCAGTGCTAGAGATGGATTTAGTAGCTTTGAGACCCAGTACTTC
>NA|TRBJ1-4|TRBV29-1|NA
CSVVGTENEKLFF
TGCAGCGTTGTAGGAACCGAGAATGAAAAACTGTTTTTT
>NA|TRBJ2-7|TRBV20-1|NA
CSARDRSTRSYEQYF
TGCAGTGCTAGAGATAGGTCGACACGGTCCTACGAGCAGTACTTC
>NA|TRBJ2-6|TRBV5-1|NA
CASSLDGISGANVLTF
TGCGCCAGCAGCTTGGACGGGATCTCTGGGGCCAACGTCCTGACTTTC
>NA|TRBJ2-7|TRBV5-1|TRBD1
CASSSGQTASEQYF
TGCGCCAGCAGCTCGGGACAGACAGCGTCCGAGCAGTACTTC
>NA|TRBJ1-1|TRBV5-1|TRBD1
CASSLDGRGLGTEAFF
TGCGCCAGCAGCTTGGATGGGAGGGGGCTGGGGACTGAAGCTTTCTTT
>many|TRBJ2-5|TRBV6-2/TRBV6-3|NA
CASSYWTDQETQYF
TGTGCCAGCAGTTACTGGACAGATCAAGAGACCCAGTACTTC
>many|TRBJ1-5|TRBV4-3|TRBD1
CASSRTYRDRDQPQHF
TGCGCCAGCAGCCGGACATACCGGGACAGAGATCAGCCCCAGCATTTT
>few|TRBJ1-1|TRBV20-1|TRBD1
CSARRQGGNTEAFF
TGCAGTGCTAGGAGACAGGGCGGGAACACTGAAGCTTTCTTT
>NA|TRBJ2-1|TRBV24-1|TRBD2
CATSDGSGRDYNEQFF
TGTGCCACCAGTGACGGGAGCGGGAGGGATTACAATGAGCAGTTCTTC
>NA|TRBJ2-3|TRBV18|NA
CASSRGGRTDTQYF
TGTGCCAGCTCACGTGGGGGGCGCACAGATACGCAGTATTTT
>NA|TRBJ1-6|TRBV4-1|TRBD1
CASSHGQVGSPLHF
TGCGCCAGCAGCCACGGACAGGTTGGCTCACCCCTCCACTTT
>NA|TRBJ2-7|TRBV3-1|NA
CASSVPGDEQYF
TGTGCCAGCAGCGTACCTGGGGACGAGCAGTACTTC
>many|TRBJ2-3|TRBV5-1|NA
CASSFGQDGDTQYF
TGCGCCAGCAGCTTTGGGCAGGATGGGGATACGCAGTATTTT
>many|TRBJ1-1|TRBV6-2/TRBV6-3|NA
CASSRGVGTEAFF
TGTGCCAGCAGTCGGGGGGTAGGGACTGAAGCTTTCTTT
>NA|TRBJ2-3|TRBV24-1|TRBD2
CATSDSDSGGVTDTQYF
TGTGCCACCAGTGATTCGGATAGCGGGGGAGTCACAGATACGCAGTATTTT
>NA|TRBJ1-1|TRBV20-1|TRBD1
CSAPETGVTEAFF
TGCAGTGCACCTGAGACAGGGGTTACTGAAGCTTTCTTT
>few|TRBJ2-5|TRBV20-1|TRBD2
CSAKNSGGQETQYF
TGCAGTGCCAAGAACAGCGGGGGTCAAGAGACCCAGTACTTC
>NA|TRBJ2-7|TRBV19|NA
CASSRDTQYEQYF
TGTGCCAGTAGTAGGGACACCCAATACGAGCAGTACTTC
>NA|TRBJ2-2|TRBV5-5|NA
CASSAASNTGELFF
TGTGCCAGCAGCGCGGCCTCGAACACCGGGGAGCTGTTTTTT
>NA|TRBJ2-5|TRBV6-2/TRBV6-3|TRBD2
CASSYRSSGYQETQYF
TGTGCCAGCAGTTACAGGAGTAGCGGGTACCAAGAGACCCAGTACTTC
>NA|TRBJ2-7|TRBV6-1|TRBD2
CASSPLSGVSGVRPYEQYF
TGTGCCAGCAGCCCTTTGAGCGGGGTTTCGGGAGTTCGTCCCTACGAGCAGTACTTC
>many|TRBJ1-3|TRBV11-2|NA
CASSLGAGNTIYF
TGTGCCAGCAGCTTAGGAGCCGGAAACACCATATATTTT
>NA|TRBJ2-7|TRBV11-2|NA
CASSLDGTPTYEQYF
TGTGCCAGCAGCTTAGACGGGACGCCTACCTACGAGCAGTACTTC